Listed below are T cell receptor beta chains from one sample, sequenced in a study of CD8 T cells in Susac syndrome. One entry per CDR3 protein results from TCRdb running MiXCR on the immunoSEQ multiplex PCR reads. Seen here are approximately 190,000 distinct CDR3 sequences, 90% to 96% observed once, and the top ten hold approximately 0.1%. The sequencing sample was made of CD4+ T cells from PBMCs. The receptors stem from a human donor with Susac syndrome. The CDR3 runs from the conserved cysteine through the conserved F or W. D genes are given only for firm matches.

j_call: TRBJ2-7; v_call: TRBV2; d_call: -; cdr3_aa: CASSDWRANEQYF
j_call: TRBJ2-5; v_call: TRBV4-1; d_call: -; cdr3_aa: CASSHAGGIDEAQYF
j_call: TRBJ2-5; v_call: TRBV10-3; d_call: -; cdr3_aa: CAISVRDQETQYF
j_call: TRBJ2-7; v_call: TRBV12-3/TRBV12-4; d_call: -; cdr3_aa: CASSAPQLYSYEQYF
j_call: TRBJ1-5; v_call: TRBV18; d_call: -; cdr3_aa: CASSPLGPVFGNQPQHF
j_call: TRBJ2-4; v_call: TRBV30; d_call: -; cdr3_aa: CAWGVLKNIQYF
j_call: TRBJ2-4; v_call: TRBV15; d_call: TRBD1; cdr3_aa: CATSRRHGDRGRDIQYF
j_call: TRBJ1-4; v_call: TRBV12-3/TRBV12-4; d_call: -; cdr3_aa: CASSLGGGTNEKLFF
j_call: TRBJ1-1; v_call: TRBV11-2; d_call: -; cdr3_aa: CASSLTPGPNTEAFF
j_call: TRBJ2-5; v_call: TRBV6-5; d_call: -; cdr3_aa: CASSPTQGHGETQYF
j_call: TRBJ2-2; v_call: TRBV12-3/TRBV12-4; d_call: -; cdr3_aa: CASSLFRGAGELFF
j_call: TRBJ2-7; v_call: TRBV29-1; d_call: TRBD1; cdr3_aa: CSVETTGTQGQYF
j_call: TRBJ2-5; v_call: TRBV20-1; d_call: TRBD1; cdr3_aa: CSARKGAWIQETQYF
j_call: TRBJ1-6; v_call: TRBV18; d_call: TRBD1; cdr3_aa: CASSPGTGDPSPLHF
j_call: TRBJ2-7; v_call: TRBV2; d_call: -; cdr3_aa: CASSEIGAEQYF
j_call: TRBJ2-5; v_call: TRBV28; d_call: -; cdr3_aa: CASRSSRDRSMETQYF
j_call: TRBJ2-5; v_call: TRBV5-4; d_call: -; cdr3_aa: CASSRDQQETQYF
j_call: TRBJ2-3; v_call: TRBV4-1; d_call: TRBD2; cdr3_aa: CASSQVGGSDTQYF
j_call: TRBJ1-5; v_call: TRBV5-1; d_call: -; cdr3_aa: CASSLRPAENQPQHF
j_call: TRBJ2-7; v_call: TRBV29-1; d_call: -; cdr3_aa: CSVETSSYEQYF
j_call: TRBJ2-5; v_call: TRBV20-1; d_call: TRBD2; cdr3_aa: CSAGGTSGGNSKTQYF
j_call: TRBJ2-5; v_call: TRBV30; d_call: -; cdr3_aa: CAWSSQGLTQETQYF
j_call: TRBJ2-5; v_call: TRBV29-1; d_call: -; cdr3_aa: CSVEMGVVTQYF
j_call: TRBJ1-1; v_call: TRBV5-1; d_call: -; cdr3_aa: CASRAGRNTEAFF
j_call: TRBJ2-2; v_call: TRBV29-1; d_call: TRBD1; cdr3_aa: CSVGTGGSGELFF
j_call: TRBJ2-1; v_call: TRBV4-3; d_call: -; cdr3_aa: CASSGVRGTYNEQFF
j_call: TRBJ2-6; v_call: TRBV18; d_call: -; cdr3_aa: CASSNLPGPGANVLTF
j_call: TRBJ2-5; v_call: TRBV10-2; d_call: -; cdr3_aa: CASSGADNQETQYF
j_call: TRBJ2-3; v_call: TRBV12-3/TRBV12-4; d_call: TRBD2; cdr3_aa: CASSSLRLAGGDYPYF
j_call: TRBJ2-4; v_call: TRBV3-1; d_call: TRBD2; cdr3_aa: CASSQIGLAGIAKNIQYF
j_call: TRBJ2-3; v_call: TRBV20-1; d_call: -; cdr3_aa: CSARDDTDTQYF
j_call: TRBJ2-7; v_call: TRBV20-1; d_call: TRBD2; cdr3_aa: CSASLGTSGGAQHYEQYF
j_call: TRBJ2-4; v_call: TRBV20-1; d_call: -; cdr3_aa: CSARSQVPKNIQYF
j_call: TRBJ2-5; v_call: TRBV7-2; d_call: TRBD1; cdr3_aa: CASSSTGAEETQYF
j_call: TRBJ1-2; v_call: TRBV7-3; d_call: TRBD1; cdr3_aa: CASSLAGGVGYTF
j_call: TRBJ1-6; v_call: TRBV20-1; d_call: -; cdr3_aa: CSARYGENSPLHF
j_call: TRBJ2-1; v_call: TRBV7-2; d_call: -; cdr3_aa: CASTPSHNEQFF